The clone carrying this T cell receptor (beta chain) was detected ten times or more. Its antigen is unidentified. The germline V gene encodes CDR1 MNHNS and CDR2 SASEGT. The ends were cut back, 6 bases at V and 0 bases at J, with 12 bases in the middle. This CDR3 is 15 amino acids long. This sample was taken from a study of CD8 T cells in ankylosing spondylitis. For TCR beta, libraries came from quantitative 5'-RACE with molecular barcodes. MiXCR was run by TCRdb on the 5' RACE reads, yielding one entry per CDR3 protein. This sample has tens of thousands of distinct CDR3 sequences; around 7.2% occur once, and the top ten carry more than 9%. Study-level findings and limits: For ankylosing spondylitis blood, a TCR beta motif of eight or nine highly homologous variants appeared characteristic. Reactive arthritis synovial fluid and blood previously showed some of these motif variants. Researchers reportedly found disease-linked clones significantly enriched in matched ankylosing spondylitis synovial fluid.

V usage is TRBV6-1 and J usage is TRBJ1-5; D is unclear. The TCR originated in a male donor with ankylosing spondylitis or in good health (not recorded which). Sample: blood, either unsorted or a sorted T cell fraction (not recorded which). The CDR3: CASRLETNSNQPQHF. CDR3 coding DNA: TGTGCCAGCAGGCTGGAGACCAATAGCAATCAGCCCCAGCATTTT.